Given below is one T cell receptor (beta chain) in context. Its antigen is still unknown. This sample is part of a study of graft-versus-host responses after intestinal transplantation. Overall study findings and caveats: The recipient marrow held GvH clones, and some of them showed up first in ileum or blood.

Only in-frame clones appear in the TCRdb table, and some are missing; sequencing was by immunoSEQ multiplex PCR. In the table there are about 93,000 clones, around 93% of which are singletons. Unmatched junction bases numbered 6, after V lost 6 bases and J lost 2 bases. This CDR3 region has 14 residues. Germline CDR1 and CDR2: ENHRY and SYGVKD. The TCR sequence derives from a human donor who received an intestinal transplant. The sample here was unstimulated CD8+ T cells sorted from spleen or lymph node cells, taken before intestinal transplant. This chain links TRBV10-3 with TRBJ2-7; TRBD2 matches 8 bases. CDR3 sequence: CAISGELAAYEQYF. The CDR3 DNA reads TGTGCCATCAGCGGTGAACTAGCGGCCTACGAGCAGTACTTC.